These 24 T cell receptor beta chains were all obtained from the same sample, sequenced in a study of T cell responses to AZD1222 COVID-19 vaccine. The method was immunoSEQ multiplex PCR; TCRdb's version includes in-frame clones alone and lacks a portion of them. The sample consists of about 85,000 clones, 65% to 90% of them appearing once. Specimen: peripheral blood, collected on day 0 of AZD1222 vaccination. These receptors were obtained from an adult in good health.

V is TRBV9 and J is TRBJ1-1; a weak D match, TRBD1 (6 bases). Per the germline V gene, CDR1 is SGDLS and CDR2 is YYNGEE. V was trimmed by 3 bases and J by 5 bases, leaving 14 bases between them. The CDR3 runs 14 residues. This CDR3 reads CASSGGASPTEAFF. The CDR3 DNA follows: TGTGCCAGCAGCGGGGGGGCCAGTCCTACTGAAGCTTTCTTT.

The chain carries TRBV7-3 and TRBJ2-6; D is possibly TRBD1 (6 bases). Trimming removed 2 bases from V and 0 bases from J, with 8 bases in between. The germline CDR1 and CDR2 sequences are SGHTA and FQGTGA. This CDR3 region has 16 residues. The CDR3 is CASSLGQHSGANVLTF. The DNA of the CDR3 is TGTGCCAGCAGCTTAGGACAGCACTCTGGGGCCAACGTCCTGACTTTC.

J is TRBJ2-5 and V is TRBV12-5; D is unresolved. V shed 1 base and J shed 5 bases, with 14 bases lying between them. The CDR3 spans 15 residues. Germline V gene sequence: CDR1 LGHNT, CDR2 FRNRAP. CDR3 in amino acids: CASGLAGYPGETQYF. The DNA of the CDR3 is TGTGCTAGTGGTTTGGCAGGCTACCCTGGGGAGACCCAGTACTTC. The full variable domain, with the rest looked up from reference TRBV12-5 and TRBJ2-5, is DARVTQTPRHKVTEMGQEVTMRCQPILGHNTVFWYRQTMMQGLELLAYFRNRAPLDDSGMPKDRFSAEMPDATLATLKIQPSEPRDSAVYFCASGLAGYPGETQYFGPGTRLLVL.

This CDR3 reads CASSPGLAGGSSYNEQFF. CDR3 nucleotide sequence: TGTGCCAGCAGCCCGGGACTAGCGGGAGGGAGCTCCTACAATGAGCAGTTCTTC. The gene calls are TRBV7-7 and TRBJ2-1; 16 bases align to TRBD2. This CDR3 comprises 18 residues. J lost 0 bases, V lost 5 bases, and 4 bases had no gene match. Germline loops: CDR1 SSHAT, CDR2 FNYEAQ (reference sequence). The whole variable domain, filled in from reference TRBV7-7 and TRBJ2-1, reads GAGVSQSPRYKVTKRGQDVTLRCDPISSHATLYWYQQALGQGPEFLTYFNYEAQPDKSGLPSDRFSAERPEGSISTLTIQRTEQRDSAMYRCASSPGLAGGSSYNEQFFGPGTRLTVL.

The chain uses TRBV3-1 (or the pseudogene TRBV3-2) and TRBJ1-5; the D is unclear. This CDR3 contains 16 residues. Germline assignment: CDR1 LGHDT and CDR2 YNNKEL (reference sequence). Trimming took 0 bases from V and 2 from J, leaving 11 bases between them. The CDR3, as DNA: TGTGCCAGCAGCCAAGACCTCACTAACGGCAATCAGCCCCAGCATTTT. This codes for CASSQDLTNGNQPQHF.

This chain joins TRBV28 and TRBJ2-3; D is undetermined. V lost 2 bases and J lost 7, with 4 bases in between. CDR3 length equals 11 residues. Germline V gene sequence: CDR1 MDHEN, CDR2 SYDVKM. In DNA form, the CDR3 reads TGTGCCAGCAGTTTACTCTATACGCAGTATTTT. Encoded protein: CASSLLYTQYF.

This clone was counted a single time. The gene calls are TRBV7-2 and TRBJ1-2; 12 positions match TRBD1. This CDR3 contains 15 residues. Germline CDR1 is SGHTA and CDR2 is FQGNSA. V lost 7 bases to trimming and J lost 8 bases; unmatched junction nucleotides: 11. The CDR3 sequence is CASTFYGTGGGGYTF. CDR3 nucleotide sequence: TGTGCCAGCACCTTCTACGGGACAGGGGGCGGGGGCTACACCTTC.

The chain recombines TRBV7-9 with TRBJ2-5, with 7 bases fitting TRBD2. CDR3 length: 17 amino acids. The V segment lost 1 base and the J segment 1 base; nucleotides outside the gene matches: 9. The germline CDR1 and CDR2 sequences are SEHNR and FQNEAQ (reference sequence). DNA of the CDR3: TGTGCCAGCAGCTTAGTGCCCATTGGGAGGGCCCAAGAGACCCAGTACTTC. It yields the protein CASSLVPIGRAQETQYF.

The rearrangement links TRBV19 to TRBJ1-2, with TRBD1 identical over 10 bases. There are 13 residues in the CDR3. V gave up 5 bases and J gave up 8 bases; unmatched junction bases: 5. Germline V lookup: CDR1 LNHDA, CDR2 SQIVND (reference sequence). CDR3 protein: CASSWDRGRGYTF. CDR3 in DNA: TGTGCCAGTAGTTGGGACAGGGGCCGAGGCTACACCTTC.

CDR3 in DNA: TGTGCCAGCAGTCACGGGCGGACTAGCGGGAGGGCCGGGCAAGGCCGGGATACGCAGTATTTT. Translated: CASSHGRTSGRAGQGRDTQYF. The chain links TRBV6-2 or TRBV6-3 to TRBJ2-3, with 15 bases that match TRBD2. The CDR3 is 21 amino acids. CDR1 and CDR2 from the germline V gene are MNHEY and SVGEGT. V was clipped by 5 bases and J by 6 bases; unmatched bases: 21.

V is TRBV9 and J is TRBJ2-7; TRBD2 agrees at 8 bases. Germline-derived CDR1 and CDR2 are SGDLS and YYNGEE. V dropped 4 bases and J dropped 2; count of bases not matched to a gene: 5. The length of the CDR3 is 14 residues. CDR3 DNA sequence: TGTGCCAGCAGCCCACGGACTAGCACCTACGAGCAGTACTTC. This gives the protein CASSPRTSTYEQYF. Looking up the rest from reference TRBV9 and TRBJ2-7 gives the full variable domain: DSGVTQTPKHLITATGQRVTLRCSPRSGDLSVYWYQQSLDQGLQFLIQYYNGEERAKGNILERFSAQQFPDLHSELNLSSLELGDSALYFCASSPRTSTYEQYFGPGTRLTVT.

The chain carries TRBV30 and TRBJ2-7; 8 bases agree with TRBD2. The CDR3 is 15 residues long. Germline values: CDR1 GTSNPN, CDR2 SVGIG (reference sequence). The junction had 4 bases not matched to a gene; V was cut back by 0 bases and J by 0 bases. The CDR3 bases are TGTGCCTGGAGTGTGGGGCTAGCGGGCTCCTACGAGCAGTACTTC. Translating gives CAWSVGLAGSYEQYF.

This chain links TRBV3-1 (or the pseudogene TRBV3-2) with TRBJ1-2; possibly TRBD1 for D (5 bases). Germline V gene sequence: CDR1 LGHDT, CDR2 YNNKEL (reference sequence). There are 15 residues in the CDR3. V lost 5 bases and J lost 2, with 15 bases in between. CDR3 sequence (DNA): TGTGCCAGCAGCTCACACGGGACTGAGAACTATGGCTACACCTTC. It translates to CASSSHGTENYGYTF.

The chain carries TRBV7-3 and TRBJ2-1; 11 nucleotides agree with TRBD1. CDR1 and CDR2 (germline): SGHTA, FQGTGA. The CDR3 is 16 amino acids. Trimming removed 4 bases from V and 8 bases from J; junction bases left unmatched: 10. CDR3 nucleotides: TGTGCCAGCAGCTCCTCGGACAGGGGGCGGTTTCATGAGCAGTTCTTC. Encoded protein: CASSSSDRGRFHEQFF.

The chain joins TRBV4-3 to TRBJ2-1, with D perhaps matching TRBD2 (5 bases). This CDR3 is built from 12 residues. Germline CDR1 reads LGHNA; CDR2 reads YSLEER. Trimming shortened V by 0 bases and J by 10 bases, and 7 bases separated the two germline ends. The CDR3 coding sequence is TGCGCCAGCAGCCAAGATTCGGGGGAGCAGTTCTTC. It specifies CASSQDSGEQFF.

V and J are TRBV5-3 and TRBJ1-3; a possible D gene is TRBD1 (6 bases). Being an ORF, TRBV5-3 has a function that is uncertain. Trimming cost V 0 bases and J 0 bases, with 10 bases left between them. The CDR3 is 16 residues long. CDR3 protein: CARSLATGDSGNTIYF. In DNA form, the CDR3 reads TGTGCCAGAAGCTTGGCGACAGGCGACTCTGGAAACACCATATATTTT.

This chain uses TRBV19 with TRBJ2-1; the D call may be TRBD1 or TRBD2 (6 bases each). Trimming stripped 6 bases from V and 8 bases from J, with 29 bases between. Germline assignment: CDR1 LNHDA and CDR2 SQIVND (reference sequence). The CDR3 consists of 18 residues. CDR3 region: CASSLSGLAIAGVDEQFF. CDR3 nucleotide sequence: TGTGCCAGTAGCCTCTCCGGTCTAGCGATAGCAGGGGTCGATGAGCAGTTCTTC.

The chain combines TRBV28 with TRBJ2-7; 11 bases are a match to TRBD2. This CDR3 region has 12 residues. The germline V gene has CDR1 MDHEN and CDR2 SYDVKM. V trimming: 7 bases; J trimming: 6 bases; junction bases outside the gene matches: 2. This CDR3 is CASTSGRPEQYF. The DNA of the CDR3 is TGTGCCAGCACTAGCGGGAGGCCCGAGCAGTACTTC.

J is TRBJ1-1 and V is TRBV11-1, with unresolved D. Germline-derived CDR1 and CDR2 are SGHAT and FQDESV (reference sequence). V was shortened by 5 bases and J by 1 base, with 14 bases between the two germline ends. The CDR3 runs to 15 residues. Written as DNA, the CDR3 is TGTGCCAGCAGCCCCCGAAGGCCAAGGAACACTGAAGCTTTCTTT. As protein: CASSPRRPRNTEAFF.

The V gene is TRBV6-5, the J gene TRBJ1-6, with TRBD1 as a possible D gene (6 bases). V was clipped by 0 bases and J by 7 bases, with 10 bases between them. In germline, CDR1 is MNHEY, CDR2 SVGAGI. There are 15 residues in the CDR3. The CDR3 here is CASSYSGAQNSPLHF. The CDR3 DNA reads TGTGCCAGCAGTTACTCGGGGGCCCAGAATTCACCCCTCCACTTT.

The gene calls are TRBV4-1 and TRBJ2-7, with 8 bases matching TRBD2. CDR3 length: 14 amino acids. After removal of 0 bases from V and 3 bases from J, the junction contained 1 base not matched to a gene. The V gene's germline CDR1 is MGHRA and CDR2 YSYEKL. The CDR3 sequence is CASSQDREGYEQYF. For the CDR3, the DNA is TGCGCCAGCAGCCAAGATCGGGAGGGCTACGAGCAGTACTTC.

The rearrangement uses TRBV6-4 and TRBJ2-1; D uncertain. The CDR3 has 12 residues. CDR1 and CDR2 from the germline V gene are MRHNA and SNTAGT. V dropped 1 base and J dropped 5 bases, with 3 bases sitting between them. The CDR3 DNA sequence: TGTGCCAGCAGTGACTATAACAATGAGCAGTTCTTC. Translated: CASSDYNNEQFF.

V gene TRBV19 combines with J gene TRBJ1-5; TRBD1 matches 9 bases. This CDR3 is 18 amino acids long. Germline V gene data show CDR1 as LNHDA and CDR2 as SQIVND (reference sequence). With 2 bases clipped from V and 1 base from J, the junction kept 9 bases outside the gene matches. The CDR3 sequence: CASSIPLNRGQSNQPQHF. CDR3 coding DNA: TGTGCCAGTAGTATACCCCTCAACAGGGGGCAAAGCAATCAGCCCCAGCATTTT.

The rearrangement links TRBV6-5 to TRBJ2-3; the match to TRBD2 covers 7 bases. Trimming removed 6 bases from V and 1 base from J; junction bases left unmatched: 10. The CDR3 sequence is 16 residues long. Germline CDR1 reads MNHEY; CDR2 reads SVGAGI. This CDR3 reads CASRYRAGTRTDTQYF. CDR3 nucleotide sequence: TGTGCCAGCAGGTACAGAGCGGGGACTCGCACAGATACGCAGTATTTT.